A selection of T cell receptor beta chains follows, all from one sample in a study of human T cells and chemical hapten exposure. TCRdb re-derived calls from the RACE reads in MiXCR, one entry per CDR3 protein. This table has 65,000 to 80,000 distinct CDR3 sequences, 8.6% appearing once. The specimen was whole blood. The origin of the receptors is a male donor in good health. Some clones in this sample may be carry-over from other donors' samples. The CDR3 runs from the conserved cysteine through the conserved F or W. A D gene is named only where the DNA matches it firmly. Only some rows state a clone size, as once, few, many or a class for expanded clones.

clone_size: few
j_call: TRBJ1-5
d_call: .
v_call: TRBV6-5
cdr3_nt: TGTGCCAGCAGTTACTCGGTCAATAGCAATCAGCCCCAGCATTTT
cdr3_aa: CASSYSVNSNQPQHF

clone_size: .
j_call: TRBJ1-5
d_call: .
v_call: TRBV14
cdr3_nt: TGTGCCAGCAGCCAAGTGGACACTCATAGCAATCAGCCCCAGCATTTT
cdr3_aa: CASSQVDTHSNQPQHF

clone_size: many
j_call: TRBJ1-3
d_call: TRBD1
v_call: TRBV6-5
cdr3_nt: TGTGCCAGCACCCCGGACAGGGCGGCTGGAAACACCATATATTTT
cdr3_aa: CASTPDRAAGNTIYF

clone_size: .
j_call: TRBJ1-1
d_call: .
v_call: TRBV18
cdr3_nt: TGTGCCAGCTCACCACGGGACTTTCCCCTGGGCACTGAAGCTTTCTTT
cdr3_aa: CASSPRDFPLGTEAFF

clone_size: .
j_call: TRBJ2-3
d_call: .
v_call: TRBV5-1
cdr3_nt: TGCGCCAGCAGCTTGGATCCAGATACGCAGTATTTT
cdr3_aa: CASSLDPDTQYF

clone_size: .
j_call: TRBJ2-7
d_call: .
v_call: TRBV24-1
cdr3_nt: TGTGCCACCAGTGATTTGCCGGGACCTTCAGCCTACGAGCAGTACTTC
cdr3_aa: CATSDLPGPSAYEQYF

clone_size: .
j_call: TRBJ1-2
d_call: .
v_call: TRBV12-3/TRBV12-4
cdr3_nt: TGTGCCAGCAGCTACACCCCGACAGGTCCCGATGGCTACACCTTC
cdr3_aa: CASSYTPTGPDGYTF

clone_size: .
j_call: TRBJ1-6
d_call: .
v_call: TRBV3-1
cdr3_nt: TGTGCCAGCAGCCCCGGACAGACCAGTTATAATTCACCCCTCCACTTT
cdr3_aa: CASSPGQTSYNSPLHF

clone_size: .
j_call: TRBJ1-1
d_call: TRBD1
v_call: TRBV27
cdr3_nt: TGTGCCAGCAGTTCCCTCCCAGGGGGAGTCACTGAAGCTTTCTTT
cdr3_aa: CASSSLPGGVTEAFF

clone_size: many
j_call: TRBJ2-1
d_call: .
v_call: TRBV7-8
cdr3_nt: TGTGCCAGCAGCCCACTTGACCGGGCCTACAATGAGCAGTTCTTC
cdr3_aa: CASSPLDRAYNEQFF

clone_size: few
j_call: TRBJ2-3
d_call: TRBD2
v_call: TRBV27
cdr3_nt: TGTGCCAGCAGTTTCGGGAGGTCTGCTATTATAGATACGCAGTATTTT
cdr3_aa: CASSFGRSAIIDTQYF

clone_size: few
j_call: TRBJ2-1
d_call: .
v_call: TRBV5-6
cdr3_nt: TGTGCCAGCAGCCCCCAGCGTTGGTATGAGCAGTTCTTC
cdr3_aa: CASSPQRWYEQFF

clone_size: many
j_call: TRBJ1-1
d_call: .
v_call: TRBV3-1
cdr3_nt: TGTGCCAGCAGCCAGAACCTGAACACTGAAGCTTTCTTT
cdr3_aa: CASSQNLNTEAFF

clone_size: few
j_call: TRBJ2-7
d_call: .
v_call: TRBV5-1
cdr3_nt: TGCGCCAGCGTTGGCGATTTCCCCTACGAGCAGTACTTC
cdr3_aa: CASVGDFPYEQYF

clone_size: few
j_call: TRBJ1-1
d_call: .
v_call: TRBV6-6
cdr3_nt: TGTGCCAGCAGGGATACTCGAGCTTTCTTT
cdr3_aa: CASRDTRAFF

clone_size: .
j_call: TRBJ1-2
d_call: TRBD1
v_call: TRBV19
cdr3_nt: TGTGCCAGTAGTGCCTTGACGCGACCGGGACAGGGCGATGGAGGCTACACCTTC
cdr3_aa: CASSALTRPGQGDGGYTF

clone_size: .
j_call: TRBJ2-6
d_call: .
v_call: TRBV6-1
cdr3_nt: TGTGCCAGCAGGCAGAACTCTGGGGCCAACGTCCTGACTTTC
cdr3_aa: CASRQNSGANVLTF

clone_size: .
j_call: TRBJ1-1
d_call: TRBD1
v_call: TRBV12-5
cdr3_nt: TGTGCTAGTGGTTTGTCTACCAGGGGGCCCGGCACTGAAGCTTTCTTT
cdr3_aa: CASGLSTRGPGTEAFF

clone_size: many
j_call: TRBJ2-5
d_call: .
v_call: TRBV29-1
cdr3_nt: TGCAGCGTTCAGGGGTTAGAAGAGACCCAGTACTTC
cdr3_aa: CSVQGLEETQYF

clone_size: few
j_call: TRBJ1-3
d_call: .
v_call: TRBV4-3
cdr3_nt: TGCGCCAGCAGCCAAGACCAGGGGTATGGAAACACCATATATTTT
cdr3_aa: CASSQDQGYGNTIYF

clone_size: many
j_call: TRBJ2-7
d_call: .
v_call: TRBV15
cdr3_nt: TGTGCCACCAGCAGAGATGGGGGGAGCTCCTACGAGCAGTACTTC
cdr3_aa: CATSRDGGSSYEQYF

clone_size: .
j_call: TRBJ1-2
d_call: TRBD1
v_call: TRBV5-4
cdr3_nt: TGTGCCAGCAGCTCTGGACAGGAGATATATGGCTACACCTTC
cdr3_aa: CASSSGQEIYGYTF

clone_size: few
j_call: TRBJ1-1
d_call: TRBD1
v_call: TRBV18
cdr3_nt: TGTGCCAGCTCACCACCCACAGGGGTCGCGGAAGCTTTCTTT
cdr3_aa: CASSPPTGVAEAFF

clone_size: few
j_call: TRBJ1-5
d_call: TRBD1
v_call: TRBV6-1
cdr3_nt: TGTGCCAGCAGTTCCCGGGACAGCAGGATTCTAAGACATCAGCCCCAGCATTTT
cdr3_aa: CASSSRDSRILRHQPQHF

clone_size: few
j_call: TRBJ2-6
d_call: .
v_call: TRBV11-3
cdr3_nt: TGTGCCAGCAGCTTAGCGGACTTGGAGGAGTTGCGAGGTAGCTCTGGGGCCAACGTCCTGACTTTC
cdr3_aa: CASSLADLEELRGSSGANVLTF

clone_size: .
j_call: TRBJ1-1
d_call: TRBD1
v_call: TRBV27
cdr3_nt: TGTGCCAGCAGTCAGGGGGCTGGGCACACTGAAGCTTTCTTT
cdr3_aa: CASSQGAGHTEAFF

clone_size: .
j_call: TRBJ1-4
d_call: .
v_call: TRBV7-9
cdr3_nt: TGTGCCAGCAGCTTACTGCTTGCAACTAATGAAAAACTGTTTTTT
cdr3_aa: CASSLLLATNEKLFF

clone_size: .
j_call: TRBJ2-7
d_call: TRBD2
v_call: TRBV2
cdr3_nt: TGTGCCAGCAGTCCGGGAGGGGCAGGTTCCTACGAGCAGTACTTC
cdr3_aa: CASSPGGAGSYEQYF

clone_size: many
j_call: TRBJ2-3
d_call: TRBD2
v_call: TRBV6-5
cdr3_nt: TGTGCCAGCAGTTACGACAACCTAGCGGGAGGCACAGATACGCAGTATTTT
cdr3_aa: CASSYDNLAGGTDTQYF

clone_size: .
j_call: TRBJ2-1
d_call: .
v_call: TRBV20-1
cdr3_nt: TGCAGTGCTAGAGTTGCCAGGGAAGGCGAGCAGTTCTTC
cdr3_aa: CSARVAREGEQFF

clone_size: .
j_call: TRBJ1-1
d_call: .
v_call: TRBV2
cdr3_nt: TGTGCCAGCCAAGGGAACACTGAAGCTTTCTTT
cdr3_aa: CASQGNTEAFF

clone_size: few
j_call: TRBJ1-4
d_call: .
v_call: TRBV7-8
cdr3_nt: TGTGCCAGCAGCGCGAGGACAGTTCGGGAAAAACTGTTTTTT
cdr3_aa: CASSARTVREKLFF

clone_size: .
j_call: TRBJ1-5
d_call: .
v_call: TRBV2
cdr3_nt: TGTGCCAGCAGTGGGTCAATTAGCAATCAGCCCCAGCATTTT
cdr3_aa: CASSGSISNQPQHF

clone_size: .
j_call: TRBJ2-2
d_call: .
v_call: TRBV4-2
cdr3_nt: TGTGCCAGCAGCCATGCCACAGGGAGCGCCGGGGAGCTGTTTTTT
cdr3_aa: CASSHATGSAGELFF

clone_size: many
j_call: TRBJ2-1
d_call: TRBD1
v_call: TRBV10-3
cdr3_nt: TGTGCCATCAGTGCGTTCTTGGGACAGGGGTCCGACAATGAGCAGTTCTTC
cdr3_aa: CAISAFLGQGSDNEQFF

clone_size: .
j_call: TRBJ1-4
d_call: .
v_call: TRBV7-9
cdr3_nt: TGTGCCAGCAGCAGACGGGACTTCAATAATGAAAAACTGTTTTTT
cdr3_aa: CASSRRDFNNEKLFF

clone_size: .
j_call: TRBJ1-5
d_call: .
v_call: TRBV5-4
cdr3_nt: TGTGCCAGCAGCTTGGAAGGGCGCAATCAGCCCCAGCATTTT
cdr3_aa: CASSLEGRNQPQHF

clone_size: many
j_call: TRBJ1-5
d_call: .
v_call: TRBV12-3/TRBV12-4
cdr3_nt: TGTGCCAGCAGTCAGGGGTTCGGGAATCAGCCCCAGCATTTT
cdr3_aa: CASSQGFGNQPQHF

clone_size: .
j_call: TRBJ2-5
d_call: TRBD1
v_call: TRBV18
cdr3_nt: TGTGCCAGCTCACGCTCCATGGACAGGCAAGAGACCCAGTACTTC
cdr3_aa: CASSRSMDRQETQYF

clone_size: few
j_call: TRBJ2-1
d_call: TRBD2
v_call: TRBV29-1
cdr3_nt: TGCAGCGTTGCCCGGGGGGGTAATGAGCAGTTCTTC
cdr3_aa: CSVARGGNEQFF

clone_size: few
j_call: TRBJ1-1
d_call: .
v_call: TRBV27
cdr3_nt: TGTGCCAGCAGTTCCCAAAACGGACAGAACACTGAAGCTTTCTTT
cdr3_aa: CASSSQNGQNTEAFF

clone_size: few
j_call: TRBJ2-5
d_call: .
v_call: TRBV20-1
cdr3_nt: TGCAGTGCTAGAGATCCACGGAGAACGCAAGAGACCCAGTACTTC
cdr3_aa: CSARDPRRTQETQYF

clone_size: few
j_call: TRBJ2-2
d_call: .
v_call: TRBV5-1
cdr3_nt: TGCGCCAGCAGCTCCACAACTACCGGGGGCGGGGAGCTGTTTTTT
cdr3_aa: CASSSTTTGGGELFF

clone_size: few
j_call: TRBJ2-7
d_call: TRBD1
v_call: TRBV25-1
cdr3_nt: TGTGCCAGCAGTGCCGGGACAGGGACGAGTACCTACGAGCAGTACTTC
cdr3_aa: CASSAGTGTSTYEQYF

clone_size: many
j_call: TRBJ2-1
d_call: TRBD2
v_call: TRBV28
cdr3_nt: TGTGCCAGCAGTTTGATGAGACCGGGACTAGCAGGGAATGAGCAGTTCTTC
cdr3_aa: CASSLMRPGLAGNEQFF

clone_size: many
j_call: TRBJ1-1
d_call: .
v_call: TRBV20-1
cdr3_nt: TGCAGTGCCGCGTGGGCAGGTACTAACACTGAAGCTTTCTTT
cdr3_aa: CSAAWAGTNTEAFF

clone_size: .
j_call: TRBJ2-2
d_call: TRBD2
v_call: TRBV6-4
cdr3_nt: TGTGCCAGTGGACTAGCGGGGAACACCGGGGAGCTGTTTTTT
cdr3_aa: CASGLAGNTGELFF

clone_size: few
j_call: TRBJ1-2
d_call: .
v_call: TRBV12-3/TRBV12-4
cdr3_nt: TGTGCCAGCAGTATAAAAGGGGACCTCTATGGCTACACCTTC
cdr3_aa: CASSIKGDLYGYTF

clone_size: few
j_call: TRBJ2-1
d_call: TRBD2
v_call: TRBV29-1
cdr3_nt: TGCAGCGCGGCGGCGGGGGGGCCTTACAATGAGCAGTTCTTC
cdr3_aa: CSAAAGGPYNEQFF

clone_size: few
j_call: TRBJ2-7
d_call: .
v_call: TRBV12-3/TRBV12-4
cdr3_nt: TGTGCCAGCAGTTCCGAGTACGAGCAGTACTTC
cdr3_aa: CASSSEYEQYF

clone_size: once
j_call: TRBJ1-4
d_call: .
v_call: TRBV5-6
cdr3_nt: TGTGCCAGCAGCTTTTATACTCATGAAAAACTGTTTTTT
cdr3_aa: CASSFYTHEKLFF

clone_size: .
j_call: TRBJ1-1
d_call: TRBD1
v_call: TRBV25-1
cdr3_nt: TGTGCCAGCACTGACAGGGCCACTGAAGCTTTCTTT
cdr3_aa: CASTDRATEAFF

clone_size: few
j_call: TRBJ1-6
d_call: .
v_call: TRBV7-9
cdr3_nt: TGTGCCAGCAGGACTACAGAGAATTCACCCCTCCACTTT
cdr3_aa: CASRTTENSPLHF

clone_size: few
j_call: TRBJ2-5
d_call: .
v_call: TRBV4-3
cdr3_nt: TGCGCCAGCAGCCAGTGGAGGGATCCTCAAGAGACCCAGTACTTC
cdr3_aa: CASSQWRDPQETQYF

clone_size: .
j_call: TRBJ2-3
d_call: .
v_call: TRBV7-2
cdr3_nt: TGTGCCAGCAGCGAACGACTAGCAGATACGCAGTATTTT
cdr3_aa: CASSERLADTQYF

clone_size: many
j_call: TRBJ1-1
d_call: .
v_call: TRBV7-2
cdr3_nt: TGTGCCAGCAGCTCAGGGGTGAACACTGAAGCTTTCTTT
cdr3_aa: CASSSGVNTEAFF

clone_size: .
j_call: TRBJ1-1
d_call: .
v_call: TRBV29-1
cdr3_nt: TGCAGCGTTGAAAAAGGGGCGAACACTGAAGCTTTCTTT
cdr3_aa: CSVEKGANTEAFF

clone_size: few
j_call: TRBJ2-1
d_call: .
v_call: TRBV29-1
cdr3_nt: TGCAGCGTTTGGGACAATGAGCAGTTCTTC
cdr3_aa: CSVWDNEQFF